These 21 T cell receptor beta chains were sequenced from one sample in a study of OX40 agonist ivuxolimab in advanced cancers. The repertoire was sequenced with immunoSEQ multiplex PCR; TCRdb's copy has only in-frame clones and lacks some. The repertoire consists of around 66,000 clones, with roughly 85% occurring once and the leading ten covering approximately 1.1%. This specimen consisted of CD4+ or CD8+ T cells sorted from blood, obtained in a trial of the OX40 agonist ivuxolimab. The receptors come from an adult with an advanced solid tumor such as melanoma, head and neck, liver or kidney cancer.

This clone was observed a single time. The J gene is TRBJ2-5, the V gene TRBV18; D not certain. The DNA end lines up better with TRBJ2-7; the J call may be wrong. This CDR3 spans 13 amino acids. Per the germline V gene, CDR1 is KGHSH and CDR2 is LQKENI. This CDR3 reads CASSPGQVNEQYF. The CDR3 DNA reads TGTGCCAGCTCACCGGGTCAGGTCAACGAGCAGTACTTC.

The chain employs TRBV7-6 and TRBJ1-1; D remains unclear. The CDR3 spans 13 residues. V was pared by 5 bases and J by 2 bases, with 9 bases between. Germline CDR1 reads SGHVS; CDR2 reads FNYEAQ. CDR3 sequence (DNA): TGTGCCAGCAGCCCGGACCTTAACACTGAAGCTTTCTTT. It is translated as CASSPDLNTEAFF.

The V and J genes are TRBV28 and TRBJ2-3; TRBD1 matches 11 bases. The germline V gene encodes CDR1 MDHEN and CDR2 SYDVKM. This CDR3 region has 15 residues. Trimming took 6 bases from V and 4 from J; bases not matched to a gene: 6. The CDR3 DNA reads as TGTGCCAGCAGCAATCCGGGACAGGGGGCAGATACGCAGTATTTT. Protein sequence: CASSNPGQGADTQYF.

The CDR3: CASSLAGAGETQYF. The DNA for the CDR3 is TGTGCCAGCAGCCTAGCGGGAGCAGGAGAGACCCAGTACTTC. The J gene is TRBJ2-5, the V gene TRBV14; 9 nucleotides match TRBD2. With 4 bases clipped from V and 4 bases from J, the junction kept 4 bases outside the gene matches. Germline lookup yields CDR1 SGHDN and CDR2 FVKESK. The CDR3 consists of 14 residues.

V usage is TRBV28 and J usage is TRBJ2-7; 7 bases map to TRBD1. Unmatched junction bases numbered 6, after V lost 7 bases and J lost 3 bases. The CDR3 extends over 13 amino acids. Looked up from germline, CDR1 is MDHEN and CDR2 is SYDVKM. CDR3 sequence: CASTAGDSYEQYF. Written as DNA, the CDR3 is TGTGCCAGCACCGCCGGGGACAGCTACGAGCAGTACTTC.

V is TRBV15 and J is TRBJ2-6; D not resolved. Germline V gene lookup returns CDR1 LNHNV and CDR2 YYDKDF (reference sequence). V was cut by 0 bases and J by 4 bases, with 10 bases left in between. The CDR3 is 16 amino acids. The CDR3 nucleotides are TGTGCCACCAGCAGAGATGTCGGGTCAGGGGCCAACGTCCTGACTTTC. Translating gives CATSRDVGSGANVLTF.

The chain has TRBV9 and TRBJ1-1; D is undetermined. V lost 0 bases, J lost 5 bases, and 8 bases lay in between. The germline V gene encodes CDR1 SGDLS and CDR2 YYNGEE. The length of the CDR3 is 13 residues. The DNA for the CDR3 is TGTGCCAGCAGCGTAGACAGCCATACTGAAGCTTTCTTT. Translated: CASSVDSHTEAFF.

DNA of the CDR3: TGTGCCAGCAGTCCCCAGGGCGGGAACACTGAAGCTTTCTTT. Translated: CASSPQGGNTEAFF. The J gene is TRBJ1-1, the V gene TRBV6-1, with D tentatively TRBD1 (5 bases). The CDR3 length is 14 residues. Germline V gene sequence: CDR1 MNHNS, CDR2 SASEGT. V was trimmed by 5 bases and J by 1 base, leaving 11 bases between them.

The chain employs TRBV1 and TRBJ1-1. TRBV1 is termed a pseudogene. The CDR3 extends over 18 amino acids. The CDR3 region has the DNA TGCACCAGCAGCCAAGATACTATTGCCGGGGTGGTGAACACTGAAGCTTTCTTT. It yields the protein CTSSQDTIAGVVNTEAFF.

V usage is TRBV19 and J usage is TRBJ1-1, with 9 bases lining up with TRBD1. Unmatched junction bases numbered 17, after V lost 7 bases and J lost 5 bases. The CDR3 consists of 17 residues. Germline V gives CDR1 LNHDA, CDR2 SQIVND (reference sequence). CDR3 region: CASTSWNRGLGRTEAFF. CDR3 sequence (DNA): TGTGCCAGTACCTCATGGAACAGGGGGCTTGGAAGGACTGAAGCTTTCTTT.

The chain has TRBV19 and TRBJ2-7, with 7 bases fitting TRBD1. V gave up 5 bases and J gave up 4 bases; unmatched junction bases: 8. This CDR3 is 14 amino acids long. Germline assignment: CDR1 LNHDA and CDR2 SQIVND (reference sequence). The CDR3 reads CASSWGRQGYEQYF. CDR3 in DNA: TGTGCCAGTAGTTGGGGACGACAGGGATACGAGCAGTACTTC.

The rearrangement links TRBV4-1 to TRBJ1-2; a weak D match, TRBD1 (5 bases). Germline V gives CDR1 MGHRA, CDR2 YSYEKL. V lost 2 bases, J lost 7 bases, and 17 bases lay in between. CDR3 length: 15 residues. The CDR3 sequence is CASSQSPRDETGYTF. As DNA, the CDR3 is TGCGCCAGCAGCCAAAGCCCCAGGGACGAGACTGGCTACACCTTC.

This clone was counted a single time. The chain links TRBV7-8 to TRBJ2-7; 9 bases match TRBD2. Germline V gene lookup returns CDR1 SGHVS and CDR2 FQNEAQ. This CDR3 region has 14 residues. V shed 4 bases and J 0 bases; nucleotides not matched to a gene: 1. CDR3 in DNA: TGTGCCAGCAGCTGGACTAGCGACTCCTACGAGCAGTACTTC. Protein sequence: CASSWTSDSYEQYF.

J is TRBJ2-2 and V is TRBV5-1, with 8 bases aligning to TRBD2. V lost 3 bases to trimming and J lost 5 bases; unmatched junction nucleotides: 6. The CDR3 loop spans 15 amino acids. Germline CDR1 SGHRS, CDR2 YFSETQ. CDR3 loop: CASSSSGSRTGELFF. The CDR3 DNA reads TGCGCCAGCAGCTCAAGCGGGAGCAGAACCGGGGAGCTGTTTTTT.

The V and J genes are TRBV6-5 and TRBJ2-7, with a weak D call TRBD2 (6 bases). The CDR3 is 15 amino acids. Germline-derived CDR1 and CDR2 are MNHEY and SVGAGI. V shed 6 bases and J shed 0 bases, with 15 bases lying between them. In DNA, the CDR3 is TGTGCCAGCAGCTCACCGGCGGGGCCCTCCTACGAGCAGTACTTC. Its translation is CASSSPAGPSYEQYF.

As for this clone: The junction differs from germline at one of its ends, possibly a read error. The chain is built from TRBV7-7 and TRBJ2-5; D is possibly TRBD1 or TRBD2 (5 bases each). The germline CDR1 and CDR2 sequences are SSHAT and FNYEAQ (reference sequence). This CDR3 has 14 amino acids. CDR3: CASSSLGVQETQYF. The CDR3, as DNA: TGTGCTAGCAGCTCGTTGGGGGTCCAAGAGACCCAGTACTTC.

The chain combines TRBV7-8 with TRBJ2-1, with 11 positions matching TRBD1. V shed 6 bases, J shed 8 bases, and the junction held 6 bases outside the gene matches. The CDR3 has 14 residues. Germline V lookup: CDR1 SGHVS, CDR2 FQNEAQ. CDR3 in DNA: TGTGCCAGCAGTTGGGACAGGGGGGCGGATGAGCAGTTCTTC. This encodes CASSWDRGADEQFF.

The chain carries TRBV15 and TRBJ1-5; possibly TRBD1 for D (6 bases). CDR1 LNHNV and CDR2 YYDKDF come from the germline V gene (reference sequence). V was trimmed by 5 bases and J by 0 bases, leaving 14 bases between them. CDR3 size: 16 residues. CDR3: CATSLTGTYSNQPQHF. The CDR3 nucleotides are TGTGCCACCAGCTTGACAGGAACCTATAGCAATCAGCCCCAGCATTTT. The whole variable domain, filled in from reference TRBV15 and TRBJ1-5, reads DAMVIQNPRYQVTQFGKPVTLSCSQTLNHNVMYWYQQKSSQAPKLLFHYYDKDFNNEADTPDNFQSRRPNTSFCFLDIRSPGLGDTAMYLCATSLTGTYSNQPQHFGDGTRLSIL.

The CDR3 bases are TGTGCCAGTAGCTGGGACAGGGATTGGGTTAGTGGCTACACCTTC. It codes for CASSWDRDWVSGYTF. J is TRBJ1-2 and V is TRBV19; 9 nucleotides match TRBD1. After removal of 6 bases from V and 7 bases from J, the junction contained 12 bases not matched to a gene. Germline loops: CDR1 LNHDA, CDR2 SQIVND (reference sequence). The CDR3 consists of 15 residues.

The J gene is TRBJ2-7, the V gene TRBV6-6, with a possible D match to TRBD1 (6 bases). V dropped 2 bases and J dropped 2 bases, with 13 bases sitting between them. There are 15 residues in the CDR3. Per germline, CDR1 MNHNY and CDR2 SVGAGI (reference sequence). CDR3: CASSYPGQRAYEQYF. DNA of the CDR3: TGTGCCAGCAGTTACCCGGGACAACGGGCCTACGAGCAGTACTTC.

J is TRBJ2-7 and V is TRBV9; TRBD1 matches 8 bases. The V gene end was trimmed by 4 bases and the J gene end by 7 bases; junction bases not matched to a gene: 13. Germline V gives CDR1 SGDLS, CDR2 YYNGEE. This CDR3 has 15 amino acids. CDR3 residues: CASSPQAQGAGEQYF. The CDR3 DNA follows: TGTGCCAGCAGCCCTCAGGCCCAGGGGGCAGGTGAGCAGTACTTC.